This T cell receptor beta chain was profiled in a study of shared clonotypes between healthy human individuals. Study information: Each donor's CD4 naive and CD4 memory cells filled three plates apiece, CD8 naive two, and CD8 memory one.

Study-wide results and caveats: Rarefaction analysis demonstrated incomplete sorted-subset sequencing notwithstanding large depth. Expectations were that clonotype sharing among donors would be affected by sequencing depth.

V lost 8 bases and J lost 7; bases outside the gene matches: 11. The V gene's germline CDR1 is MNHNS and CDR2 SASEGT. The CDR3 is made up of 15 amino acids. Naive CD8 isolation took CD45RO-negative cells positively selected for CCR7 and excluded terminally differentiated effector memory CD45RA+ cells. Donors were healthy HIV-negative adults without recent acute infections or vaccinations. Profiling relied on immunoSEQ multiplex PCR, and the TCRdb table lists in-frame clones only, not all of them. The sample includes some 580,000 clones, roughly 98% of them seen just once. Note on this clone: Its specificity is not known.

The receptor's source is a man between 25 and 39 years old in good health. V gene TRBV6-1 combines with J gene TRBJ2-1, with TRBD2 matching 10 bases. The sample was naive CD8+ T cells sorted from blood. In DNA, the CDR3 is TGTGCCAGCGGGGGACTAGCGATCAGCCAGAATGAGCAGTTCTTC. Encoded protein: CASGGLAISQNEQFF.